Following are 5 T cell receptor beta chains from one sample sequenced in a study of cytotoxic CD8 clonotypes in ibrutinib-treated CLL. Only in-frame clones appear in the TCRdb table, and some are missing; sequencing was by immunoSEQ multiplex PCR. The table records more than 200,000 clones, about three quarters of them present only once. This material consisted of PBMCs, taken after 24 months of ibrutinib treatment. The source is a human donor with chronic lymphocytic leukemia.

The V and J genes are TRBV7-8 and TRBJ1-1, with a possible D match to TRBD1 (6 bases). The CDR3 loop spans 15 amino acids. The V end was cut by 5 bases, the J end by 5 bases, with 18 bases between. CDR1 and CDR2 from the germline V gene are SGHVS and FQNEAQ. The CDR3 sequence is CASSKSRGSGTEAFF. The CDR3 DNA sequence: TGTGCCAGCAGCAAAAGCAGGGGCTCTGGGACTGAAGCTTTCTTT. Looking up the rest from reference TRBV7-8 and TRBJ1-1 gives the full variable domain: GAGVSQSPRYKVAKRGQDVALRCDPISGHVSLFWYQQALGQGPEFLTYFQNEAQLDKSGLPSDRFFAERPEGSVSTLKIQRTQQEDSAVYLCASSKSRGSGTEAFFGQGTRLTVV.

This chain connects TRBV13 to TRBJ1-5; no firm D call. Between the trimmed V and J ends, which lost 2 bases and 0 bases, there was a span of 5 bases. CDR1 is PRHDT and CDR2 is FYEKMQ in the germline V gene (reference sequence). CDR3 size: 14 residues. Written as DNA, the CDR3 is TGTGCCAGCAGCTTACGGGTTAGCAATCAGCCCCAGCATTTT. This sequence encodes CASSLRVSNQPQHF.

V gene TRBV9 combines with J gene TRBJ1-1, with D possibly matching TRBD1 (5 bases). The CDR3 consists of 14 residues. Trimming took off 4 bases at V and 3 bases at J, with 13 bases between the two ends. In germline, CDR1 is SGDLS, CDR2 YYNGEE. The CDR3 DNA reads TGTGCCAGCAGCCCCCCAGGAGGGGACACTGAAGCTTTCTTT. Translation gives CASSPPGGDTEAFF.

In this sample, this clone turned up a few times. The V gene is TRBV5-1, the J gene TRBJ2-7, with D possibly matching TRBD2 (5 bases). Germline assignment: CDR1 SGHRS and CDR2 YFSETQ. The ends were cut back, 1 base at V and 2 bases at J, with 10 bases in the middle. The CDR3 consists of 14 residues. CDR3 protein: CASSLSSGAYEQYF. The CDR3 DNA follows: TGCGCCAGCAGCTTGTCGAGCGGAGCCTACGAGCAGTACTTC.

This chain joins TRBV11-3 and TRBJ2-3; TRBD2 agrees at 7 bases. Trimming removed 2 bases from V and 4 bases from J; junction bases left unmatched: 3. The CDR3 runs 14 residues. Germline V CDR1 and CDR2: SGHNT, YENEEA. The CDR3 region is CASSLRSGSDTQYF. CDR3 sequence (DNA): TGTGCCAGCAGCTTACGTAGCGGGTCAGATACGCAGTATTTT.